This T cell receptor (beta chain) was found in a study of blood T cells in healthy people across ages. Turning to this clonotype: The junction shows a germline mismatch at one end, possibly a read error.

The CDR3 contains 16 residues. CDR1 is SSHAT and CDR2 is FNYEAQ in the germline V gene (reference sequence). A second PCR of about 7 to 11 cycles used a sample-barcoded 5' primer and a J-beta primer mix. Each cDNA molecule carried a tag from a template-switch adaptor that contained 12 random nucleotides. TCRdb called the 5' RACE reads again in MiXCR, with one record for every CDR3 protein. This sample yields over 1,500,000 distinct CDR3 sequences, of which more than 35% are seen a single time; 20% to 25% belongs to the top ten. Individuals who donated were healthy Caucasians from Russia aged roughly 6 to 90.

The receptor comes from a human donor in good health. The material sequenced was blood. This sequence joins TRBV7-7 and TRBJ2-5; weak D call: TRBD1 (5 bases). Here the CDR3 reads CASSLGARGVGETQYF. The DNA of the CDR3 is TGTGCTAGCAGCTTAGGGGCCCGTGGGGTTGGAGAGACCCAGTACTTC.